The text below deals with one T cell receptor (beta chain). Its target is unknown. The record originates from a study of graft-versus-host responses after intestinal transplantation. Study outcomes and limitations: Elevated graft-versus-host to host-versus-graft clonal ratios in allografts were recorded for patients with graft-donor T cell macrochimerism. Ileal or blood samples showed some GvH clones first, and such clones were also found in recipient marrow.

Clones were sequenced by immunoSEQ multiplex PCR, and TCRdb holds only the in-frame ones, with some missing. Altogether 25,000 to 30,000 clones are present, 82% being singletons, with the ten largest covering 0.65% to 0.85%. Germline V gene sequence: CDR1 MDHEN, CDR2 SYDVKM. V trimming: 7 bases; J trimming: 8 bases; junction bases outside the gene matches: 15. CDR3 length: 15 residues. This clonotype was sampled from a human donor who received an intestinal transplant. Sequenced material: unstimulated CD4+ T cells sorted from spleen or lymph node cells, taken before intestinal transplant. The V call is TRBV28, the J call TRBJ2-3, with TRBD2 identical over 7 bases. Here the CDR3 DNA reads TGTGCCAGCACTTTGGTGGTGGGAACGGGGGGTACGCAGTATTTT. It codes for CASTLVVGTGGTQYF. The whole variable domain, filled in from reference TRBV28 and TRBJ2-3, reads DVKVTQSSRYLVKRTGEKVFLECVQDMDHENMFWYRQDPGLGLRLIYFSYDVKMKEKGDIPEGYSVSREKKERFSLILESASTNQTSMYLCASTLVVGTGGTQYFGPGTRLTVL.